This T cell receptor (beta chain) is drawn from a study of identical twins. Study-wide points: Among out-of-frame alpha sequences shared by twins, low generation probability occurred in excess.

This clonotype appeared once. Its antigen is as yet unknown. Donors were all healthy Caucasians. TCRdb re-called the 5' RACE reads through MiXCR, storing one row per CDR3 protein. The sample has some 500,000 distinct CDR3 sequences, approximately 15% seen once. CDR3 size: 12 residues. This sample was shared with a second study, whose subject was yellow fever vaccine responses in identical twins.

The TCR sequence derives from a woman between 18 and 29 years old in good health. The V call is TRBV21-1, the J call TRBJ2-1; the table's D call of TRBD1 was not tested on the DNA. TRBV21-1 is tagged as a pseudogene. Sequencing was carried out using CD4+ T cells sorted from blood. The chain's CDR3 is CASSKDRAEQFF. As DNA, the CDR3 is TGTGCCAGCAGCAAAGACAGGGCAGAGCAGTTCTTC.